These T cell receptor beta chains were read from a single sample in a study of blood T cell repertoires in COVID-19. Profiling relied on immunoSEQ multiplex PCR, and the TCRdb table lists in-frame clones only, not all of them. Of about 64,000 clones in the sample, approximately 90% were seen once. Sequencing was done on a sample of peripheral blood. All receptors derive from a man aged 45-65 years with active COVID-19. The CDR3 runs from the conserved cysteine through the conserved F or W. A D gene is named only where the DNA matches it firmly. Clone size is given for some rows only: seen once, a few or many times, or a class if the clone is expanded.

abundance	d_gene	v_gene	j_gene	CDR3nt	CDR3aa
NA	NA	TRBV5-6	TRBJ1-5	TGTGCCAGCAGCTTGGGGAGCTTGAATCAGCCCCAGCATTTT	CASSLGSLNQPQHF
NA	NA	TRBV2	TRBJ1-1	TGTGCCAGCAGTATAAGTACAGGAAACACTGAAGCTTTCTTT	CASSISTGNTEAFF
NA	TRBD2	TRBV4-1	TRBJ2-1	TGCGCCAGCAGCCCCATCGGGAGGGTTTCCTACAATGAGCAGTTCTTC	CASSPIGRVSYNEQFF
NA	TRBD1	TRBV6-2/TRBV6-3	TRBJ1-1	TGTGCCAGCAGCCAGACAGGGGGTCACACTGAAGCTTTCTTT	CASSQTGGHTEAFF
once	NA	TRBV28	TRBJ1-1	TGTGCCAGCCCCAGGTACACTGAAGCTTTCTTT	CASPRYTEAFF
NA	NA	TRBV30	TRBJ1-2	TGTGCCTGGAGGGCCCAGCAGGGAGGGAACTATGGCTACACCTTC	CAWRAQQGGNYGYTF
NA	TRBD2	TRBV2	TRBJ2-5	TGTGCCAGCAGTGCGCGGGCTAGCGGAGGACAAGAGACCCAGTACTTC	CASSARASGGQETQYF
NA	TRBD1	TRBV24-1	TRBJ1-5	TGTGCCACCAGTCTCCCGGGACAGGGCAATCAGCCCCAGCATTTT	CATSLPGQGNQPQHF
NA	TRBD2	TRBV5-5	TRBJ2-3	TGTGCCAGCGCTGGGACTAGCGGGACCCTTGGGCAGTATTTT	CASAGTSGTLGQYF
NA	NA	TRBV10-1	TRBJ2-5	TGCGCCAGCAGTGAGTGCCTCCATCTTACTCCTCGGGAGACCCAGTACTTC	CASSECLHLTPRETQYF
once	TRBD2	TRBV6-6	TRBJ2-3	TGTGCCAGCAGTCACCCGACTAGCGGGGGGGCCCTAACGCAGTATTTT	CASSHPTSGGALTQYF
NA	TRBD2	TRBV7-8	TRBJ2-3	TGTGCCAGCAGCTTACGTCCTAGCGGGGGGTCAGATACGCAGTATTTT	CASSLRPSGGSDTQYF
few	NA	TRBV5-6	TRBJ2-7	TGTGCCAGCGGCCACAGGGACCTATCCTACGAGCAGTACTTC	CASGHRDLSYEQYF